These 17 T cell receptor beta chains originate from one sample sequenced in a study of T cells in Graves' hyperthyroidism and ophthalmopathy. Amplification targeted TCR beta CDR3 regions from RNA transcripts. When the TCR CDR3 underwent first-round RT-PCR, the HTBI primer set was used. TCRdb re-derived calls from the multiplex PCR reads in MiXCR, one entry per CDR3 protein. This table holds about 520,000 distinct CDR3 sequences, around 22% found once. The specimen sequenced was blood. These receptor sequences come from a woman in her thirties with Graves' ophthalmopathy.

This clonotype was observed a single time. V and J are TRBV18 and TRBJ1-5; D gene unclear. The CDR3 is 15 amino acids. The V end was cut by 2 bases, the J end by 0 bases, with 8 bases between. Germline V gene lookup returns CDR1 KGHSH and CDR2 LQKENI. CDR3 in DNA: TGTGCCAGCTCACCAAACAGCAATAGCAATCAGCCCCAGCATTTT. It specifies CASSPNSNSNQPQHF.

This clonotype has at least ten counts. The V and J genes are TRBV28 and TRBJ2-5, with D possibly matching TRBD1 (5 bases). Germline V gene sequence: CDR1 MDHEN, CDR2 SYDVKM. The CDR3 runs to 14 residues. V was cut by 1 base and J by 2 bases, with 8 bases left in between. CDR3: CASSLSGSQETQYF. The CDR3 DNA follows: TGTGCCAGCAGTTTATCAGGGTCACAAGAGACCCAGTACTTC. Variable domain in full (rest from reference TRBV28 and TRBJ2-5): DVKVTQSSRYLVKRTGEKVFLECVQDMDHENMFWYRQDPGLGLRLIYFSYDVKMKEKGDIPEGYSVSREKKERFSLILESASTNQTSMYLCASSLSGSQETQYFGPGTRLLVL.

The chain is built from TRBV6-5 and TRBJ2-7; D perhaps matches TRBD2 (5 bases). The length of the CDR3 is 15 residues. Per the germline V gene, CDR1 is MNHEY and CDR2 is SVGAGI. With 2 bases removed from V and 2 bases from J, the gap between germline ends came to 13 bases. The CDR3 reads CASSYAGPSAYEQYF. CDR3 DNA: TGTGCCAGCAGTTACGCGGGCCCCAGTGCCTACGAGCAGTACTTC.

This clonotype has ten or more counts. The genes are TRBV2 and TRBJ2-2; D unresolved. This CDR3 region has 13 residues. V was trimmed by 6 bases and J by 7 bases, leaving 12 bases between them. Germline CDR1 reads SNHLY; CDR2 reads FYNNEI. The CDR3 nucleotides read TGTGCCAGCAGCCCCAATAAGGGCGGGGAGCTGTTTTTT. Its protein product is CASSPNKGGELFF.

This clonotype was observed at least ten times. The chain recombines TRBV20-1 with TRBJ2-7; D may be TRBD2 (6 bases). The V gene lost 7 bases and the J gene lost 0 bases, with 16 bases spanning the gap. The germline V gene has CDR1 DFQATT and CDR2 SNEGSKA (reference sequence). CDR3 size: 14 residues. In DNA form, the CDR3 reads TGCAGTGTTCTCTTACCTAGCGTCTCCTACGAGCAGTACTTC. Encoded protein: CSVLLPSVSYEQYF.

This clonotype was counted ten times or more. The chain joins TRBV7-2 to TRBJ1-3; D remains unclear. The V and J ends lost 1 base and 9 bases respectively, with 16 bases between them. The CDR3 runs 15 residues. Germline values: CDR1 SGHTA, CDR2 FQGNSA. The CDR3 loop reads CASSLVQSLGSTIYF. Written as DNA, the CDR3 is TGTGCCAGCAGCTTAGTCCAGTCCTTGGGGAGCACCATATATTTT.

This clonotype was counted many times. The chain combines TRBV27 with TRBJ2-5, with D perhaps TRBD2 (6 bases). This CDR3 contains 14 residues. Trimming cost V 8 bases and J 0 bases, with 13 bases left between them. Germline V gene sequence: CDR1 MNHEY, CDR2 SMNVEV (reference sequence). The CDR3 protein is CASRGYEYQETQYF. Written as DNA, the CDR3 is TGTGCCAGCCGGGGGTACGAGTACCAAGAGACCCAGTACTTC.

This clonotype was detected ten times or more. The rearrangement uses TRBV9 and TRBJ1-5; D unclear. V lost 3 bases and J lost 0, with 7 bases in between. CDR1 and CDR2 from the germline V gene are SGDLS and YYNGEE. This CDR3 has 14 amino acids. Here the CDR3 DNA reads TGTGCCAGCAGCGGGACCGATAGCAATCAGCCCCAGCATTTT. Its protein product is CASSGTDSNQPQHF.

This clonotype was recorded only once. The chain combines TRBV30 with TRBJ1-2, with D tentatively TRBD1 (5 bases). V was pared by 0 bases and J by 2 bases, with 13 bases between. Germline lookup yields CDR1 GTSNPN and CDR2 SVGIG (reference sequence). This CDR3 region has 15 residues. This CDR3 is CAWSVGYGTNYGYTF. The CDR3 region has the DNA TGTGCCTGGAGTGTAGGGTACGGGACCAACTATGGCTACACCTTC. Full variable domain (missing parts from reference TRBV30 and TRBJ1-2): SQTIHQWPATLVQPVGSPLSLECTVEGTSNPNLYWYRQAAGRGLQLLFYSVGIGQISSEVPQNLSASRPQDRQFILSSKKLLLSDSGFYLCAWSVGYGTNYGYTFGSGTRLTVV.

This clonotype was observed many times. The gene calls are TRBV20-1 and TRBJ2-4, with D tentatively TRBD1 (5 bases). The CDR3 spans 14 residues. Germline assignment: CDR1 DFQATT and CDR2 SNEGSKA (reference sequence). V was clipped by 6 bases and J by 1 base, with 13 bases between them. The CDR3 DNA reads TGCAGTGCCCTACAGGATACCGCCAAAAACATTCAGTACTTC. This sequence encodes CSALQDTAKNIQYF.

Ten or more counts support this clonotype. DNA for the CDR3: TGTGCCAGCAGTTTGTTTGCGTCGGCTGGGGGCTACACCTTC. It codes for CASSLFASAGGYTF. V gene TRBV12-3 or TRBV12-4 combines with J gene TRBJ1-2; no firm D call. CDR3 size: 14 residues. Trimming cost V 3 bases and J 8 bases, with 16 bases left between them.

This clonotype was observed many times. The DNA for the CDR3 is TGTGCCAGCAGTCGGGACTACGTACCCGAGCAGTACTTC. Its protein product is CASSRDYVPEQYF. This chain joins TRBV6-5 and TRBJ2-7, with TRBD2 identical over 7 bases. Germline V gene sequence: CDR1 MNHEY, CDR2 SVGAGI. Trimming cost V 5 bases and J 6 bases; bases outside gene matches: 7. The CDR3 covers 13 residues.

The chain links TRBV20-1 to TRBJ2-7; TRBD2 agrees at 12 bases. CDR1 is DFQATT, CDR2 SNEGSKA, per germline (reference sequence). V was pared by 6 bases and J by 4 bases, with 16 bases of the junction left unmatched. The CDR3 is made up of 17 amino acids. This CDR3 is CSALRVPTSGRRYEQYF. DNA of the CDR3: TGCAGTGCCCTGAGGGTTCCGACTAGCGGGAGAAGGTACGAGCAGTACTTC.

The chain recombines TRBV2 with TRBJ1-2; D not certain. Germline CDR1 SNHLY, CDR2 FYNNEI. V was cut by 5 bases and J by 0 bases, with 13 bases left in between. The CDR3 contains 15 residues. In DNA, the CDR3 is TGTGCCAGCAGTTCCAACAGCAGCCCTAACTATGGCTACACCTTC. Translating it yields CASSSNSSPNYGYTF.

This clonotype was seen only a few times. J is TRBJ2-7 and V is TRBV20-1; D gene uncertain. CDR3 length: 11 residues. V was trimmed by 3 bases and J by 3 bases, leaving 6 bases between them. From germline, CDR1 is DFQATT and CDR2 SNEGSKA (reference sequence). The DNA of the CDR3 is TGCAGTGCTAGGTTTGGCTACGAGCAGTACTTC. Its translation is CSARFGYEQYF.

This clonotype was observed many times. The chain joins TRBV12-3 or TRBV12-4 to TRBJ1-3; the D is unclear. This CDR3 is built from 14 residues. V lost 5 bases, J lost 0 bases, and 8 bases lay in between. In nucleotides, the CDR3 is TGTGCCAGCAGTCCCTCATACTCTGGAAACACCATATATTTT. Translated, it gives CASSPSYSGNTIYF.

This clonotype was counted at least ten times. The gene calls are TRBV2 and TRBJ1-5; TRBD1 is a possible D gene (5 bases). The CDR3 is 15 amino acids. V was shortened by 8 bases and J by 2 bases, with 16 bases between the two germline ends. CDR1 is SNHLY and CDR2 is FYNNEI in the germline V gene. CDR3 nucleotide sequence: TGTGCCAGCCAAACGGGGGTTCAGGGCAATCAGCCCCAGCATTTT. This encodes CASQTGVQGNQPQHF.